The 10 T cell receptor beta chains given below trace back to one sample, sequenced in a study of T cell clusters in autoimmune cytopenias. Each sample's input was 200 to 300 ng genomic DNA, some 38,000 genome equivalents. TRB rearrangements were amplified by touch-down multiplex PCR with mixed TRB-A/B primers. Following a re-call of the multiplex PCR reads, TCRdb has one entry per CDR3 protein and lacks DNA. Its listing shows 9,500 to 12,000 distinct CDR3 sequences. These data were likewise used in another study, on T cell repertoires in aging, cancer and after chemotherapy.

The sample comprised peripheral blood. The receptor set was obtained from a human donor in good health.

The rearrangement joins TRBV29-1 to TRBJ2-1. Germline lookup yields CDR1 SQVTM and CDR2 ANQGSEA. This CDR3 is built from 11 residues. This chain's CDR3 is CSVVSYNEQFF.

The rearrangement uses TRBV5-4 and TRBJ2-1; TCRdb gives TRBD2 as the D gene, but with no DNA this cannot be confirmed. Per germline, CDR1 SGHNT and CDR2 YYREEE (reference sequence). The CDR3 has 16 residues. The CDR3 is CASSLDLAGALNEQFF.

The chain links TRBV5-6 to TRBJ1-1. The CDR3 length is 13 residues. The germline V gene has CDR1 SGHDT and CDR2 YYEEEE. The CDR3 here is CASRLAGNTEAFF.

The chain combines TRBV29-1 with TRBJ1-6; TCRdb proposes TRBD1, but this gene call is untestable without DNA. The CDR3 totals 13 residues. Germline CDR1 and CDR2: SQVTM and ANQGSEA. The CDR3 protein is CSVAGDSYSPLHF.

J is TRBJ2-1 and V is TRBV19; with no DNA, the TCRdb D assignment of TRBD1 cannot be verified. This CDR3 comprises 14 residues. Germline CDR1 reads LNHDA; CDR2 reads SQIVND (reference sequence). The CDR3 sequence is CASSSIQGNNEQFF.

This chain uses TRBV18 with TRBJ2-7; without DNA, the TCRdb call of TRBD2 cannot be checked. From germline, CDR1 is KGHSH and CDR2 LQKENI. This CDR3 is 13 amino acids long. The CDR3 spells CASSPQGRDEQYF.

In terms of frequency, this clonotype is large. CDR3 sequence reads: CASRAPGLHTGELFF. This chain uses TRBV19 with TRBJ2-2; absent DNA, TCRdb's TRBD2 call cannot be checked. The length of the CDR3 is 15 residues. CDR1 and CDR2 (germline): LNHDA, SQIVND (reference sequence).

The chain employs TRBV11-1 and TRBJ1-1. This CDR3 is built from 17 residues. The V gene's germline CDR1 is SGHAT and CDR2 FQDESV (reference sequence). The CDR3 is CASSLVLGFGPNTEAFF. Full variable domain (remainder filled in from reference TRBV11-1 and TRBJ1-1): EAEVAQSPRYKITEKSQAVAFWCDPISGHATLYWYRQILGQGPELLVQFQDESVVDDSQLPKDRFSAERLKGVDSTLKIQPAELGDSAMYLCASSLVLGFGPNTEAFFGQGTRLTVV.

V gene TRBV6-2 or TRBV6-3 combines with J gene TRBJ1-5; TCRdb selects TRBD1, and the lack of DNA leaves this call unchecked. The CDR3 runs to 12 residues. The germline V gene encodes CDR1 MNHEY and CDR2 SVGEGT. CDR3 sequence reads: CASSSRDRVQHF.

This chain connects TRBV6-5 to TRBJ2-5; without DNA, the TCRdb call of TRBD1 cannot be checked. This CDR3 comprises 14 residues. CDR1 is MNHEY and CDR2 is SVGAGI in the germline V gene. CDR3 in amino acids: CASQDGEPQETQYF.